This TCR beta chain is drawn from a study of vaccination effects on CD4 cells after COVID-19 (dated by TCRdb to the early 2020s). Context from the whole study: Post-vaccine samples across the study were collected a median of 72 days after the second dose, with a range of 14 to 241. SARS-CoV-2 spike-specific CD4+ TCR repertoires were compared before and after mRNA vaccination in COVID-19 convalescent patients and in infection-naive vaccine recipients. A total of 9 to 11 COVID-19 convalescent patients and a handful of SARS-CoV-2-naive healthy vaccine recipients were included in the full study. The Oncomine TCR Beta short-read assay on an Illumina iSeq 100 was used to sequence cultures from other donors in the study. Broad study findings and their caveats: At late post-vaccination timepoints, both infection-induced and vaccine-induced clones showed marked clonal contraction, consistent with waning T cell responses. In healthy vaccine recipients, vaccine-induced clones were almost all SARS-CoV-2 mono-reactive, with only 1 of 255 being cross-reactive with common cold coronaviruses. The study was limited by a small number of convalescent patients and lacked early post-infection timepoints.

On this clone: The specificity of this receptor is unknown. No base quality information exists; no much larger clone differs at one position.

The receptor library was made with the immunoSEQ multiplex PCR assay. DNA from the CD4+ T cells that had been cultured and isolated underwent TCR beta CDR3 sequencing. On the authors' methods: Non-productive TCR sequences were removed and reads were trimmed to the CDR3 region, keeping CDR3s of at least 7 amino acids. Antigen-specific clonotypes were identified with the MANAFEST web app by comparing expansion in peptide wells against reference cultures. To count as positive, a clone had to show expansion at FDR<0.05 compared with the reference and with all other wells, an odds ratio above 5, and a frequency above 0.1% in two replicate wells. A clonotype was defined as cross-reactive if the clonotype was significantly expanded both in SARS-CoV-2 spike wells and in at least one common cold coronavirus spike condition. CDR3 similarity was assessed by Levenshtein distance using the stringdist R package, and unrooted trees were constructed with ape in R 3.6.1. The table was pulled from immuneACCESS by TCRdb, which kept in-frame rearrangements only. Such tables lose some clones; where checked, under half of the loss comes from unresolved V genes, and the rest has no known cause. The D gene and trimming were derived from the DNA, and the V and J assignments and clone size from that table. The table for this sample lists more than 15,000 clones; 70% of them were counted only once. The ten biggest clones cover roughly 9.2% of the sample.

The CDR3 starts with the cysteine, ends with the phenylalanine, and has 15 residues. CDR3 DNA only is kept here, 45 bases in frame from base 1. V loses 0 bases of germline sequence and J loses 1 base, and the interval between the two ends is 9 bases. Taken from the germline V gene, the CDR1 and CDR2 loops are SGHRS and YFSETQ. In the ViraFEST assay, PBMC were stimulated with viral peptide pools, and antigen-specific CD4+ T cell clonotypes were then identified by expansion using TCR sequencing. After around ten days of culture, CD4+ T cells were isolated with the EasySep CD4+ T cell isolation kit. Each participant received two doses of an mRNA SARS-CoV-2 vaccine, either BNT162b2 or mRNA-1273. Negative nucleocapsid antibody results before and after vaccination confirmed that the healthy vaccine recipients had no prior SARS-CoV-2 infection. Each well held 1.5 million to 2.5 million PBMC cultured in IMDM containing roughly 5% human AB serum, roughly 9.6 IU/ml IL-2 and gentamicin, along with around 11 ug/ml peptides. Half of the culture medium was replaced with fresh IL-2-containing medium on days 3 and 7. Each peptide stimulation condition was cultured in triplicate wells unless otherwise noted. Using Ficoll-Paque Plus gradient centrifugation, PBMC were separated from whole blood and then either used fresh or cryopreserved at -140C. The overlapping peptide pools covered the spike proteins of SARS-CoV-2 as well as those of the common cold coronaviruses HCoV-NL63, HCoV-OC43 and HCoV-229E. The QIAamp micro DNA kit was used to extract genomic DNA from the cultured CD4+ T cells.

The TCR sequence derives from a human donor who received a COVID-19 vaccine. This sample comprised CD4+ T cells from PBMCs cultured with SARS-CoV-2 spike peptides, obtained after COVID-19 vaccination. The sample's cell subset or site label is to be understood as: SARS-CoV-2 spike overlapping peptide pool stimulation. The sequence is built from TRBV5-1 and TRBJ2-3; the D segment could be TRBD2, given 6 matching bases. In nucleotide form, the sequence is TGCGCCAGCAGCTTGGCGGGAGAGGGCACAGATACGCAGTATTTT. It codes for CASSLAGEGTDTQYF.